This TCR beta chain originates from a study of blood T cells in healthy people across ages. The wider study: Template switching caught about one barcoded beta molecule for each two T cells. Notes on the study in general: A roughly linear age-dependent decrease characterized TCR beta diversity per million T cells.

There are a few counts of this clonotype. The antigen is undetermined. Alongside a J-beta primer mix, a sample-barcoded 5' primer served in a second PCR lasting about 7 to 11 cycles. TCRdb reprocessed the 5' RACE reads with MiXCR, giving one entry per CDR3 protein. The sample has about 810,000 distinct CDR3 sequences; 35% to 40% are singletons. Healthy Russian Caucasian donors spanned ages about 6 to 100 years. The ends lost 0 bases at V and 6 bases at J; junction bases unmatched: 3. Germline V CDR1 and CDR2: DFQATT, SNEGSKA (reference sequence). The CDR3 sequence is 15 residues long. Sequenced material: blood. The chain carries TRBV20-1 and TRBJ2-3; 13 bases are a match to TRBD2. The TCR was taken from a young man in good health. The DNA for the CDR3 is TGCAGTGCTAGAGAACTAGCGGGGGGGCTCGATACGCAGTATTTT. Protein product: CSARELAGGLDTQYF.